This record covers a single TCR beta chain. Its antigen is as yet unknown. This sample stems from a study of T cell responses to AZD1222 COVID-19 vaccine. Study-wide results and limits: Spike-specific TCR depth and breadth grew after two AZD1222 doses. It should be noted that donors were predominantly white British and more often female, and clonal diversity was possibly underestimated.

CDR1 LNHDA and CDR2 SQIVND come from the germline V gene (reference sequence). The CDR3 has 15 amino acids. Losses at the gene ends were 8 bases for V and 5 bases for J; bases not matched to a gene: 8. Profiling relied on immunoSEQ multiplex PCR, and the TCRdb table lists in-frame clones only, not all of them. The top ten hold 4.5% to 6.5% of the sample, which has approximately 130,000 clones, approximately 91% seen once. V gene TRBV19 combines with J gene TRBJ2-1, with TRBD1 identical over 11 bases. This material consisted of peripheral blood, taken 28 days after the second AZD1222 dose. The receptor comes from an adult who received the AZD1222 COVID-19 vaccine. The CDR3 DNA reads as TGTGCCAGTGGGACGGGACAGGGGGTAAACAATGAGCAGTTCTTC. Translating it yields CASGTGQGVNNEQFF.